Listed below are T cell receptor beta chains from one sample, sequenced in a study of blood T cell repertoires in COVID-19. Clones were read by immunoSEQ multiplex PCR, and TCRdb kept only the in-frame ones, dropping some. The sample holds 130,000 to 150,000 clones, 85% to 90% seen once. Sequencing was carried out using peripheral blood. The receptors shown here come from a woman aged 45-60 years with active or convalescent COVID-19. Both conserved end residues are part of each CDR3. The D gene is left open where the match is weak. Expanded clones are given a class, and other clones once, few, many or no size at all.

TRBJ2-7	.	.	14	TRBV5-4	TGTGCCAGCAGCGGCGCACATACTAGAAACGAGCAGTACTTC	CASSGAHTRNEQYF
TRBJ2-3	once	TRBD1	20	TRBV14	TGTGCCAGCAGCCAAGCCCCCCCGGGACAGGGGGCGCGTCGCACAGATACGCAGTATTTT	CASSQAPPGQGARRTDTQYF
TRBJ2-7	.	TRBD1	16	TRBV7-6	TGTGCCAGCAGCTCTTCCTACGGGACAGGCTCCTACGAGCAGTACTTC	CASSSSYGTGSYEQYF
TRBJ1-1	.	.	14	TRBV7-2	TGTGCCAGCAGCCGCAACGCAGGGGAAACTGAAGCTTTCTTT	CASSRNAGETEAFF
TRBJ1-5	.	.	16	TRBV7-8	TGTGCCACCGGTACAGGGTCGGCACGGGGCAATCAGCCCCAGCATTTT	CATGTGSARGNQPQHF
TRBJ2-5	.	TRBD2	16	TRBV4-1	TGCGCCAGCAGCCAAGTAGGGCTAGCGGCCCAAGAGACCCAGTACTTC	CASSQVGLAAQETQYF
TRBJ2-1	.	TRBD2	17	TRBV4-2	TGTGCCAGCAGCCAAGAACGGGGGACTAGCGGGGGTAATGAGCAGTTCTTC	CASSQERGTSGGNEQFF
TRBJ1-5	.	TRBD1	15	TRBV27	TGTGCCAGCAGCGAAGACAGGGGGAGAAATCAGCCCCAGCATTTT	CASSEDRGRNQPQHF
TRBJ1-1	.	.	14	TRBV7-2	TGTGCCAGCAGCTCGCAGGGGCTAAACACTGAAGCTTTCTTT	CASSSQGLNTEAFF
TRBJ1-1	.	.	14	TRBV5-4	TGTGCCAGCAGCTTACTCATAACAGACACTGAAGCTTTCTTT	CASSLLITDTEAFF
TRBJ2-7	.	TRBD1	14	TRBV11-2	TGTGCCAGCAGCTTAGGGGGGACAGGGCGAGAGCAGTACTTC	CASSLGGTGREQYF
TRBJ1-1	.	TRBD1	13	TRBV20-1	TGCAGTGCTAGTCGGACAGGGAAGACTGAAGCTTTCTTT	CSASRTGKTEAFF